This T cell receptor beta chain is drawn from a study of OX40 agonist ivuxolimab in advanced cancers. About the research overall: In three patients, partial responses were observed, one with hepatocellular carcinoma and two with cutaneous melanoma.

Germline CDR1 reads ENHRY; CDR2 reads SYGVKD. The V end was cut by 0 bases, the J end by 2 bases, with 9 bases between. The CDR3 runs to 15 residues. Notes on this clone: Its antigen is as yet unknown.

Assay: immunoSEQ multiplex PCR; the TCRdb copy retains only in-frame clones and omits some. The sample includes 95,000 to 100,000 clones, about nine tenths seen only once; the top ten take 1.5% to 2%. The investigators sampled blood at baseline, at cycle 4 day 1, and at cycle 7 day 1. Overall study findings and caveats: At 0.1-3.0 mg/kg, partial responders had clonal expansion among the lowest observed. Clones of CD4+ and CD8+ blood T cells grew by week 6 at doses of 0.1 to 3.0 mg/kg.

This chain joins TRBV10-3 and TRBJ2-3; D unclear. The sequence was obtained from an adult with an advanced solid tumor such as melanoma, head and neck, liver or kidney cancer. The sample in question was CD4+ or CD8+ T cells sorted from blood, obtained in a trial of the OX40 agonist ivuxolimab. The CDR3 DNA reads TGTGCCATCAGTGAGTCTGGCGGTAACACAGATACGCAGTATTTT. Residues: CAISESGGNTDTQYF.